This T cell receptor beta chain was identified during a study of OX40 agonist ivuxolimab in advanced cancers. Repertoires were generated with immunoSEQ multiplex PCR, while TCRdb's copy carries only in-frame clones and drops some. The data contain 65,000 to 80,000 clones, 92% of them singletons. The starting material was CD4+ or CD8+ T cells sorted from blood, obtained in a trial of the OX40 agonist ivuxolimab. This clonotype originated in an adult with an advanced solid tumor such as melanoma, head and neck, liver or kidney cancer.

CDR3 protein: CASSFGQGNEQYF. DNA of the CDR3: TGTGCCAGCAGTTTCGGGCAGGGCAACGAGCAGTACTTC. The chain combines TRBV28 with TRBJ2-7, with a possible D match to TRBD1 (5 bases). This CDR3 is built from 13 residues. CDR1 and CDR2 from the germline V gene are MDHEN and SYDVKM. V dropped 3 bases and J dropped 5 bases, with 11 bases sitting between them.